This T cell receptor beta chain was identified during a study of cytomegalovirus exposure and HLA in healthy donors. Profiled with immunoSEQ multiplex PCR; TCRdb holds only in-frame clones, not every one. Among about 360,000 clones listed, 75% to 90% were seen once. Germline CDR1 and CDR2: LGHNA and YNFKEQ. V was trimmed by 0 bases and J by 3 bases, leaving 12 bases between them. The CDR3 has 15 amino acids. The sequence was obtained from a woman between 18 and 29 years old in good health and CMV-seronegative. The specimen was PBMCs. The genes are TRBV4-2 and TRBJ2-7, with a weak D call TRBD1 (5 bases). Here the CDR3 DNA reads TGTGCCAGCAGCCAAGATGACAGCAGATACTACGAGCAGTACTTC. This encodes CASSQDDSRYYEQYF.